This T cell receptor beta chain appears in the sequencing data of a study of CD8+CD57+ T cells in acquired aplastic anemia. The CDR3 runs to 13 residues. Germline lookup yields CDR1 SGHTA and CDR2 FQGNSA. V gave up 8 bases and J gave up 5 bases, with 15 bases separating them. On this clonotype: Its antigen is not known.

Study conclusions and caveats: A set of twenty-nine CD8+ CDR3 sequences was shared between patients and controls, and these sequences appeared highly expressed in patients.

Genomic DNA was employed as the template in profiling TCR beta VDJ and CDR3. TCRdb fed the reads into MiXCR, producing one record per CDR3 protein. The sample lists about 420,000 distinct CDR3 sequences; under 80% were seen once. The gene calls are TRBV7-2 and TRBJ2-5, with TRBD1 as a possible D gene (5 bases). What was sequenced was sorted CD4+, CD8+, or CD8+CD57+ T cells (not recorded which) from PBMCs. The sequence came from a human donor in good health, serving as a control. CDR3 DNA sequence: TGTGCCAGCCCACACCCCAGGGCGGAGACCCAGTACTTC. As protein: CASPHPRAETQYF.